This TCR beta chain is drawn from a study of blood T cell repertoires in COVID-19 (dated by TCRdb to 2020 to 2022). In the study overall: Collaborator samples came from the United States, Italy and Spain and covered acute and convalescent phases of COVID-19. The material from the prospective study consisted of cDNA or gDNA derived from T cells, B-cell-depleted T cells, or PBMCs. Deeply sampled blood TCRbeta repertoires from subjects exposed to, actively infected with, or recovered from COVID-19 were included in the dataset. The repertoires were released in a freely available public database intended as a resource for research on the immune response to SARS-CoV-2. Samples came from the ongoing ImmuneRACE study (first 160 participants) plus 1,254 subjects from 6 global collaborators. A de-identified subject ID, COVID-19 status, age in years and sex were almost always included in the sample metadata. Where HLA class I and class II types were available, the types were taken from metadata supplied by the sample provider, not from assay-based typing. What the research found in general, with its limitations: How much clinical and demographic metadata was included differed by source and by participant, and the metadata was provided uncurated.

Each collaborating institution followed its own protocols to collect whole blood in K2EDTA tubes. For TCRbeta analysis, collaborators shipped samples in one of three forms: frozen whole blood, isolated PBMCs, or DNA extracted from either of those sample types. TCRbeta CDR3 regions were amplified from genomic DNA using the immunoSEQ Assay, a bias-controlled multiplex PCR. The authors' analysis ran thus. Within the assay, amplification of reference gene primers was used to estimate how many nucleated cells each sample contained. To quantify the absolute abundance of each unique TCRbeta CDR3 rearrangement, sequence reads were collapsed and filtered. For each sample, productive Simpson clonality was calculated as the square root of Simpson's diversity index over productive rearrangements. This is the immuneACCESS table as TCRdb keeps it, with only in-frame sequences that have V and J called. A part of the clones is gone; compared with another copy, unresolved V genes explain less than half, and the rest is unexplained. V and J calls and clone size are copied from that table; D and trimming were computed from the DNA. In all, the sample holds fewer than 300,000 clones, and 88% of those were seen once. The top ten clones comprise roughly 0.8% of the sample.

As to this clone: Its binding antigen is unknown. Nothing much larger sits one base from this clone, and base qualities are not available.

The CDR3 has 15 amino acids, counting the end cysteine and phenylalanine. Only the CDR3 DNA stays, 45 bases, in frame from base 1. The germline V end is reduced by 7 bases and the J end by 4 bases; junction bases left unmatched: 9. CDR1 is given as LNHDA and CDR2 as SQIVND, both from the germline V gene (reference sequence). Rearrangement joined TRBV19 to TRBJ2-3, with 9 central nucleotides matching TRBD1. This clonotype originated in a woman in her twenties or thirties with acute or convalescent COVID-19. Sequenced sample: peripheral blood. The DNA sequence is TGTGCCAGTACGGTCCCCGGACAGGGGCCAGATACGCAGTATTTT. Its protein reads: CASTVPGQGPDTQYF.